This TCR beta chain was recovered during a study of cytomegalovirus exposure and HLA in healthy donors. A single count supports this clone. PCR was performed using 60 Vbeta and 13 Jbeta primers. Sequencing used immunoSEQ multiplex PCR; TCRdb keeps in-frame clones, though not all of them. The sample holds roughly 160,000 clones, approximately 80% seen once. This sequence originates from a woman in her forties or fifties in good health and CMV-seropositive. The specimen sequenced was PBMCs.

In nucleotides, the CDR3 is TGTGCCAGCAGCTCCGCAGGGGGCACTAATGAAAAACTGTTTTTT. Its protein product is CASSSAGGTNEKLFF. V gene TRBV6-1 combines with J gene TRBJ1-4; 8 bases match TRBD1. The germline gives CDR1 MNHNS, CDR2 SASEGT. CDR3 size: 15 residues. The trim removed 6 bases at V and 2 bases at J, leaving 5 bases unmatched.